This T cell receptor beta chain emerged from a study of cytomegalovirus exposure and HLA in healthy donors (dated by TCRdb to 2017 to 2019). With regard to the full study: An earlier analysis of roughly 570 of the donors reported over 250 Gb of sequence data and approximately 120 million unique TCR beta sequences obtained from some 200 million T cells. Roughly 300 gigabases of sequencing data and around 80 million unique TCR sequences made up an early release that covered around 640 HLA-typed donors. The genetic ancestry cluster associated with self-reported Caucasian donors included 81% of the approximately 400 genotyped donors. The aim of the study was to test whether cataloging public T cell receptors could identify signatures of past pathogen exposure. Using immunosequencing, the study profiled T cell repertoires from fewer than 850 subjects and related those repertoires to cytomegalovirus serostatus. Along with the approximately 600-subject first cohort, a separate validation cohort of 120 different subjects was used. The study combined high-throughput TCR immunosequencing, statistical association of individual TCRs with disease status, and machine learning to predict cytomegalovirus infection status. A later analysis re-examined previously published TCR beta repertoires from 600 to 700 donors and added high-resolution HLA genotyping to investigate patterns of TCR occurrence. The later analysis used no new phenotypic data to find candidate immune exposures, relying instead on TCR beta sequences and their occurrence across donors. An earlier analysis of approximately 630 of the donors applied high-throughput TCR beta sequencing to assess whether each TCR beta V gene segment acted as functional or pseudogenic. Donor age, sex, ethnicity and CMV serostatus were compiled alongside the repertoire data. A later genetic analysis took genome-wide SNP genotypes for about three fifths of the 666 donors and used that subset as a discovery cohort. Every discovery cohort repertoire had been produced on one sequencing platform. Both class I and class II loci were covered by HLA typing, at four-digit resolution. The number of typed donors differed by locus: 629-630 for A, B, C, DRB1 and DQB1; 500 to 550 for DQA1; about 600 for DPA1; and roughly 450 for DPB1. A handful of DR-DQ haplotypes were handled as single units for association and clustering because linkage in the cohort was strong. Across approximately 400 genotyped donors of the cohort, an average of about 240,000 unique TCR beta nucleotide sequences per donor were sequenced, and roughly a sixth of those sequences were non-productive.

On the study overall, not on this receptor specifically: According to a later analysis, parvovirus B19, influenza, CMV and Epstein-Barr virus appeared linked to several top co-occurrence clusters. Cytomegalovirus status was reported to be diagnosed by the classifier with high specificity and sensitivity in both the original and validation cohorts. Roughly uniform sequencing depth across donors was assumed in presence/absence analyses, although this assumption may not hold. The authors suggested that the approach could potentially be extended to other disease states and immunological phenotypes. When HLA alleles, especially DR and DQ, strongly co-occurred, attributing TCR associations to individual alleles was difficult. The study listed 170 or so TCR beta chains as associated with cytomegalovirus. Because counts were too low, about 18 rarely observed V segments, including chromosome 9 orphons, were excluded from the earlier analysis of 587 of the donors. Because HLA typing was missing for some donors at each locus, association tests included only the typed subset. In vitro tests confirmed that three of the cytomegalovirus-associated TCR beta chains recognize cytomegalovirus antigens. The cohort was sequenced for TCR beta chains only, and without alpha or paired-chain data the features that could be detected were limited. Across donors, most TCR sequences were observed very rarely, whereas some public TCRs were present in many individuals. Some IMGT-functional V segments, including TRBV6-2 and TRBV6-3, could not be distinguished by the 87-base-pair reads and were therefore excluded. Broadly in line with IMGT annotations, most TCR beta V segments showed up in productive rearrangements about 87% or about 30% of the time in an earlier analysis of several hundred of the donors. A further reported finding was that TCR beta sequences accurately predicted the HLA-A and HLA-B alleles for most subjects in the first cohort. Immune exposure information for the cohort was limited to CMV serostatus. Specific HLA alleles were associated with 15,000 to 20,000 TCR beta sequences at a false discovery rate of 0.05 in a later analysis. Linkage disequilibrium might explain the correlated functional status among segregating V segments, but an unknown experimental factor could not be excluded. A cluster of highly shared sequence variants was judged likely to represent a technical artifact of the sequencing pipeline. In a later analysis, HLA-associated TCR beta chains showed more clonal expansion and lower generation probabilities than non-associated chains that were equally common. In a later analysis, the rate of TCR association differed among HLA loci, with DRB1 alleles having the most associated TCRs and HLA-C alleles having the fewest. An association between a missense DCLRE1C variant and V-gene and J-gene trimming of TCR beta chains was found in a later genetic analysis and replicated in an independent cohort. Compared with the roughly 700-donor mean, donors in an Asian-associated ancestry cluster had fewer N-insertions in productive TCRs, according to a later genetic analysis. A later analysis found that most CMV-associated TCR beta chains appeared HLA-restricted, with HLA associations seemingly driven largely by CMV exposure.

The cohort was made up of under 800 healthy bone marrow donors. At the time of sampling, all cohort members were nominally healthy, though unrecorded immune exposures were likely present. The donor tested CMV seropositive, placing the donor among the 289 seropositive members of the cohort. A peripheral blood sample was collected from each donor, and TCR beta sequencing was performed on peripheral blood mononuclear cells. Genomic DNA was extracted from the blood cell samples with the Qiagen DNeasy Blood Extraction Kit. Of note for this clone: Its antigen is currently not known. Per-base qualities were not stored, and no clone one base away is much larger.

Based on the germline V gene, the CDR1 and CDR2 sequences are SGHDT and YYEEEE. The CDR3 runs 15 residues from the cysteine to the phenylalanine. Only the CDR3 part of the read is kept: 45 bases, read in frame from the first base. At the junction V is shortened by 4 bases and J by 0 bases, with 8 bases in between. The library was made by the immunoSEQ multiplex PCR assay. For the multiplex PCR, a mixture combining 60 forward primers for TCR Vbeta segments and 13 reverse primers for TCR Jbeta segments was used. A multiplex PCR assay on genomic DNA amplified the CDR3 region of rearranged TCR beta genes. The Illumina HiSeq System was used to sequence the amplified TCR beta libraries as 87-base-pair reads. The published analysis was carried out like this. A later analysis tallied 70 million to 100 million unique TCR beta chains across the 600 to 700 repertoires, and roughly 11 million of those chains were shared by two or more donors. To remove PCR and sequencing errors, raw reads were error-corrected and collapsed into unique sequences using a nearest-neighbor algorithm that merged closely related sequences. CDR3 sequences were aligned to IMGT reference sequences to assign V, D and J gene segments. For a sequence to be retained, a match of at least six nucleotides was required to both a V gene segment and a J gene segment. A rearrangement counted as productive if the CDR3 had no stop codons and remained in frame with V and J, and every other rearrangement counted as non-productive. CDR3 was defined by IMGT convention, running from the second conserved V-encoded cysteine to the conserved J-encoded phenylalanine. The earlier analysis of 500 to 650 of the donors excluded any sequence lacking an unambiguous match to a single V gene segment. An earlier analysis of several hundred of the donors classified V segments as functional when productive rearrangements were above 56.7% and as segregating when the standard deviation between donors was above 5%. A statistical classification framework was built to diagnose cytomegalovirus status from the catalog of TCR beta chain sequences. A later analysis assigned V and J genes by comparing TCR nucleotide sequences with IMGT/GENE-DB human TR gene sequences. The TCRdist pipeline was used in a later analysis to assign CDR3 sequences and most-parsimonious VDJ recombination scenarios. In a later analysis, every TCR beta chain was defined by the combination of its CDR3 amino acid sequence and its V-gene family, and reads without a unique V-gene family were dropped. As a way to deal with suspected cross-contamination and a sequencing artifact, a later analysis dropped under 600 nucleotide sequences that were highly shared and had low generation probability. For each public chain, a later analysis derived a clonal expansion index from normalized ranks of inferred template counts within each repertoire. A later analysis computed generation probabilities with a VDJ recombination model fitted to out-of-frame rearrangements, and checked the results against IGoR. Hypergeometric tests were used in a later analysis to score TCR-TCR, TCR-HLA and TCR-CMV co-occurrence, with a repertoire-size bias correction applied to the TCR pairs. In a later analysis, false discovery rates were estimated by permuting HLA or CMV assignments 20 times. In a later analysis, co-occurring TCRs were grouped using DBSCAN, and TCRdist sequence similarity was added for clustering within HLA-allele-positive subsets. Co-occurrence clustering excluded repertoires with fewer than 30,000 or more than 120,000 public chains, plus five with anomalous nucleotide sharing. TCRdb mirrors the immuneACCESS table, restricted to in-frame sequences. Some clones are absent from its copies; in checked studies, under half trace to an unresolved V gene, and the reason for the others is unknown. The V and J calls and clone size were taken over from that table, and D and trimming were inferred from the DNA. The sample table contains about 150,000 clones; only one count was recorded for 75% to 85% of them. The ten largest clones represent about 1.7% of the sample.

This clonotype was sampled from a female donor in good health and CMV-seropositive. The sample was PBMCs. Recombination linked TRBV5-6 to TRBJ2-6; no D segment can be confidently identified. The DNA reads as follows: TGTGCCAGCAGCGCCGGTATCTCTGGGGCCAACGTCCTGACTTTC. It translates as CASSAGISGANVLTF.